This passage covers 3 T cell receptor beta chains from one sample sequenced in a study of T cell changes during pregnancy in multiple sclerosis. TCRdb's table, derived via immunoSEQ multiplex PCR, lists solely in-frame clones and lacks some. The table includes tens of thousands of clones, roughly 90% detected once. The specimen comprised CD4+ T cells from peripheral blood mononuclear cells, sampled after pregnancy. The receptors shown here come from a female donor with multiple sclerosis, enrolled in a pregnancy study.

V usage is TRBV10-2 and J usage is TRBJ2-7, with TRBD2 matching over 7 bases. CDR3 length: 14 amino acids. Germline values: CDR1 WSHSY, CDR2 SAAADI. V shed 9 bases and J 0 bases; nucleotides not matched to a gene: 8. The CDR3 DNA reads as TGCGCCAGTGGGGAAGGCGGGAGCTCCTACGAGCAGTACTTC. It encodes CASGEGGSSYEQYF.

This clone was detected only a few times. The genes are TRBV7-9 and TRBJ1-2; 10 bases align to TRBD1. Trimming at V came to 3 bases and at J to 5 bases, leaving 12 bases not matched to a gene. Per germline, CDR1 SEHNR and CDR2 FQNEAQ (reference sequence). The CDR3 has 17 amino acids. The CDR3 loop reads CASSFTPAGTGEYGYTF. The CDR3 nucleotides read TGTGCCAGCAGCTTTACCCCCGCCGGGACAGGGGAATATGGCTACACCTTC.

The chain uses TRBV18 and TRBJ2-1, with 10 positions matching TRBD2. Germline trimming cut 1 base from V and 8 bases from J; bases unmatched to any gene: 5. The CDR3 sequence is 15 residues long. Per the germline V gene, CDR1 is KGHSH and CDR2 is LQKENI. As DNA, the CDR3 is TGTGCCAGCTCACCACAGCGGGGGGGCGCGGATGAGCAGTTCTTC. Translation: CASSPQRGGADEQFF.